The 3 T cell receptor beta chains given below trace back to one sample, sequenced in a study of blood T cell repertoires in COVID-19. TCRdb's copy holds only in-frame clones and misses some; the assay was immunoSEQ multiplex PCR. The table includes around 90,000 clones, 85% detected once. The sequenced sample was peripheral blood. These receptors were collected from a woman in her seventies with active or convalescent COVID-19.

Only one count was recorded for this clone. The DNA for the CDR3 is TGCAGCGTTGAACGCCCAGGGCAGACCGGGGAGCTGTTTTTT. Encoded protein: CSVERPGQTGELFF. The chain carries TRBV29-1 and TRBJ2-2, with TRBD1 as a possible D gene (5 bases). Germline assignment: CDR1 SQVTM and CDR2 ANQGSEA. This CDR3 spans 14 amino acids. Trimming took off 2 bases at V and 5 bases at J, with 12 bases between the two ends.

The CDR3 sequence is CASSPTDRGYEQYF. As DNA, the CDR3 is TGTGCCAGCAGCCCGACGGACAGGGGCTACGAGCAGTACTTC. V usage is TRBV7-9 and J usage is TRBJ2-7, with 9 bases identical to TRBD1. In germline, CDR1 is SEHNR, CDR2 FQNEAQ (reference sequence). This CDR3 spans 14 amino acids. The V segment lost 5 bases and the J segment 3 bases; nucleotides outside the gene matches: 5.

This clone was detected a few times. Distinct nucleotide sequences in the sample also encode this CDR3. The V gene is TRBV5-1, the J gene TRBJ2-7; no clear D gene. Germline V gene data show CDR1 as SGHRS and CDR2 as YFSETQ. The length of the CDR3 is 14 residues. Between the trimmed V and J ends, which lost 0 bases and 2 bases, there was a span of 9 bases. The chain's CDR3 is CASSLVPDTYEQYF. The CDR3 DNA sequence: TGCGCCAGCAGCTTGGTCCCAGACACCTACGAGCAGTACTTC.